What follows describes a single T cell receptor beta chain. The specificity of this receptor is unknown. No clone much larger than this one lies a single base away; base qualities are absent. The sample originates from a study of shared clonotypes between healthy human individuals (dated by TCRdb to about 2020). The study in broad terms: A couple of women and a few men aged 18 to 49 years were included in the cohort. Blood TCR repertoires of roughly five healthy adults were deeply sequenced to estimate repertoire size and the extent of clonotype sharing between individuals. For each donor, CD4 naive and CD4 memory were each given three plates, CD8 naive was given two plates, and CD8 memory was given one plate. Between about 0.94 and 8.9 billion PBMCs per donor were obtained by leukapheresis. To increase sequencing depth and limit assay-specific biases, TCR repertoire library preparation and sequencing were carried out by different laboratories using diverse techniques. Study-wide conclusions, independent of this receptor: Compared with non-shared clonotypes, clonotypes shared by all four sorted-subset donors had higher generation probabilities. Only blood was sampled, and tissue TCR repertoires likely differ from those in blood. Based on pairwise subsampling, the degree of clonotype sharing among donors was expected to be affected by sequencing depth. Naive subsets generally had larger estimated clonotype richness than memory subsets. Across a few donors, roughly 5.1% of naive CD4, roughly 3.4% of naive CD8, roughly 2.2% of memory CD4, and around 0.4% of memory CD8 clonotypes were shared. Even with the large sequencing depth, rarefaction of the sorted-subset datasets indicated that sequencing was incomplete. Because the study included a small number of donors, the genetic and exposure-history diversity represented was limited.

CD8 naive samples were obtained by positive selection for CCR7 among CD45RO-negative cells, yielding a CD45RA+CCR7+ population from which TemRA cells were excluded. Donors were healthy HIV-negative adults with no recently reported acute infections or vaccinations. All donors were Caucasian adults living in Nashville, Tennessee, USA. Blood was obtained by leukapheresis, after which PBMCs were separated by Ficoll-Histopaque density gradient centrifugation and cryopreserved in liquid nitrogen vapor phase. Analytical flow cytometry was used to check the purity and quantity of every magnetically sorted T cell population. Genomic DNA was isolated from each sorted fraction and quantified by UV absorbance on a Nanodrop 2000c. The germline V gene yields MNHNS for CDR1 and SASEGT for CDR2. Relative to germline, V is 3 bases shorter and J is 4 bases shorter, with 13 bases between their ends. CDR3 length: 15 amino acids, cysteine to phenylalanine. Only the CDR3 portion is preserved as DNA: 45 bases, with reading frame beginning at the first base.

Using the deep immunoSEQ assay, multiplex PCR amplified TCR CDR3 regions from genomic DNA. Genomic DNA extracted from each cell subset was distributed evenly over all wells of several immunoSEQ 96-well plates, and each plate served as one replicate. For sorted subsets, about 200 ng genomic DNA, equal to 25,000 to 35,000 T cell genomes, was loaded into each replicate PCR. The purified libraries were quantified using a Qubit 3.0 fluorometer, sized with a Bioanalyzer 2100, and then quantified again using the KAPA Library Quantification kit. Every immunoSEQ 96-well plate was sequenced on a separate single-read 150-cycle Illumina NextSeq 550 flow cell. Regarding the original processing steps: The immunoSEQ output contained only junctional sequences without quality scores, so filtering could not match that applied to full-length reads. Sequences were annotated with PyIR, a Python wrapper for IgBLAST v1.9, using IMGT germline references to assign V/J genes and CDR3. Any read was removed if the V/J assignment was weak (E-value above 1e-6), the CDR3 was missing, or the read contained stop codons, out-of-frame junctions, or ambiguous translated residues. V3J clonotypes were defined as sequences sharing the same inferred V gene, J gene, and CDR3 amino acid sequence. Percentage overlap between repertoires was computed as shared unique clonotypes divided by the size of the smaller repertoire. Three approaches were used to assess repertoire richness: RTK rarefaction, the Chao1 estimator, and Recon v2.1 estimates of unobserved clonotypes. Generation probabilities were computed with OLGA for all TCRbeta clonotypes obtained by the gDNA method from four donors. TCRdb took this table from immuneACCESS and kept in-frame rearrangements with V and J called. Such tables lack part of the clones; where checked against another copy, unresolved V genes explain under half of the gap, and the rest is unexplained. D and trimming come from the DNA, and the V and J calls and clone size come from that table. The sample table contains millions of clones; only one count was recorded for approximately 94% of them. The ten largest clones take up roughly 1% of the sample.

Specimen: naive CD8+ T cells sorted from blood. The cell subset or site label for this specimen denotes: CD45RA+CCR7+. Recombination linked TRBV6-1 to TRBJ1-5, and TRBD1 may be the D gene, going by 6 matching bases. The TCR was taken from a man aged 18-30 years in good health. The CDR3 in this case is CASSEEGTRNQPQHF. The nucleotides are TGTGCCAGCAGTGAGGAGGGGACAAGGAATCAGCCCCAGCATTTT.